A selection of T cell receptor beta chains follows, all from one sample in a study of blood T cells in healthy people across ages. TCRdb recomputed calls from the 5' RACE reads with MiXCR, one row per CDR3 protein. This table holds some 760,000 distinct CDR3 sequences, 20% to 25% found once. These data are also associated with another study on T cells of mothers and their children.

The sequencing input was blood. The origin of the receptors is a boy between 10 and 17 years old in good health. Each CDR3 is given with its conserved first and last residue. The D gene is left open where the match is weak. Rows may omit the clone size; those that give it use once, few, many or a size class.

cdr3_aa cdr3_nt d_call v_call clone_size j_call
CASSEAGIGSETFF TGTGCCAGCAGTGAAGCGGGGATCGGATCTGAAACTTTCTTT . TRBV2 . TRBJ1-1
CASSLVGGGRIQYF TGTGCCAGCAGCTTAGTGGGTGGGGGGAGGATTCAGTACTTC . TRBV11-2 . TRBJ2-4
CAIRPQGGETQYF TGTGCCATCAGACCACAGGGGGGAGAGACCCAGTACTTC TRBD1 TRBV10-3 few TRBJ2-5
CASNEDGGYGYTF TGTGCCAGCAATGAAGACGGGGGATATGGCTACACCTTC . TRBV2 . TRBJ1-2
CASSRLTGGRDIQYF TGTGCCAGCAGCAGACTGACAGGGGGCAGGGACATTCAGTACTTC TRBD1 TRBV7-8 few TRBJ2-4
CASRQGLGEKLFF TGTGCCAGCAGACAGGGGCTTGGTGAAAAACTGTTTTTT TRBD1 TRBV12-3/TRBV12-4 . TRBJ1-4
CASTSGGSAYTEAFF TGCGCCAGCACCTCCGGAGGGTCGGCGTACACTGAAGCTTTCTTT . TRBV5-1 few TRBJ1-1
CASITKREANTGELFF TGCGCCAGCATCACAAAGCGGGAGGCGAACACCGGGGAGCTGTTTTTT TRBD2 TRBV4-1 few TRBJ2-2
CASRNGQGAKKTQYF TGTGCCAGCAGGAACGGACAGGGGGCTAAGAAGACCCAGTACTTC TRBD1 TRBV7-2 . TRBJ2-5
CASRGLEREETQYF TGTGCCAGCAGGGGACTGGAACGGGAAGAGACCCAGTACTTC . TRBV27 . TRBJ2-5
CASSRDRDLKNIQYF TGTGCCAGCAGCCGTGACAGGGACCTCAAAAACATTCAGTACTTC TRBD1 TRBV5-6 few TRBJ2-4
CASSLGRSEQYF TGTGCCAGCAGCTTAGGCCGTAGCGAGCAGTACTTC . TRBV7-9 few TRBJ2-7
CASGLVGKTQYF TGTGCTAGTGGTTTGGTTGGAAAGACCCAGTACTTC . TRBV12-5 many TRBJ2-5
CASSQDRGWDTQYF TGCGCCAGCAGCCAGGACAGGGGATGGGATACGCAGTATTTT TRBD1 TRBV4-3 few TRBJ2-3
CASSFLTSGRANEQFF TGTGCCAGCAGTTTCCTGACTAGCGGGAGGGCCAATGAGCAGTTCTTC TRBD2 TRBV27 . TRBJ2-1
CASSLDGWTGDEEETQYF TGTGCCAGCAGCTTAGACGGCTGGACAGGGGATGAGGAAGAGACCCAGTACTTC TRBD1 TRBV11-1 few TRBJ2-5
CASSELTGTEAFF TGTGCCAGCAGTGAATTAACAGGCACTGAAGCTTTCTTT . TRBV25-1 . TRBJ1-1
CSASPQRDGTGELFF TGCAGTGCTAGTCCCCAGCGGGACGGTACCGGGGAGCTGTTTTTT TRBD2 TRBV20-1 . TRBJ2-2
CASSFGWGYTSYEQYF TGTGCCAGCAGTTTCGGGTGGGGTTACACTTCCTACGAGCAGTACTTC . TRBV28 . TRBJ2-7
CASSQGRGNSVSYEQYF TGTGCCAGCAGCCAAGGAAGAGGGAACAGCGTTTCCTACGAGCAGTACTTC . TRBV3-1 . TRBJ2-7
CASSYLGGGGEKLFF TGTGCCAGCAGTTACTTGGGAGGAGGGGGCGAAAAACTGTTTTTT TRBD1 TRBV6-5 . TRBJ1-4
CASSQGAGRGNQPQHF TGTGCCAGCAGCCAAGGGGCGGGGAGGGGCAATCAGCCCCAGCATTTT . TRBV3-1 once TRBJ1-5
CASSPERDTDTQYF TGTGCCAGCAGCCCCGAAAGGGACACAGATACGCAGTATTTT . TRBV5-5 . TRBJ2-3
CASSAGTSGTSDTQYF TGTGCCAGCAGCGCCGGGACTAGCGGGACCTCAGATACGCAGTATTTT TRBD2 TRBV9 few TRBJ2-3
CASSFLAARETQYF TGTGCCAGCAGTTTTCTAGCGGCTAGAGAGACCCAGTACTTC TRBD2 TRBV28 few TRBJ2-5
CASSQEVHEETQYF TGCGCCAGCAGCCAAGAAGTTCACGAAGAGACCCAGTACTTC . TRBV4-3 . TRBJ2-5
CASSYELSATNEKLFF TGTGCCAGCAGCTACGAACTCAGCGCAACTAATGAAAAACTGTTTTTT . TRBV5-5 . TRBJ1-4
CAISELGLGLSLTDTQYF TGTGCCATCAGTGAATTGGGATTGGGACTAAGCCTCACAGATACGCAGTATTTT TRBD2 TRBV10-3 few TRBJ2-3
CASSTMGEDIQYF TGTGCCAGCTCCACAATGGGGGAGGACATTCAGTACTTC . TRBV6-1 . TRBJ2-4
CASSLDNGAKQETQYF TGTGCCAGCAGCTTAGACAACGGGGCGAAGCAAGAGACCCAGTACTTC . TRBV7-8 . TRBJ2-5
CATVDSPSGEQFF TGTGCCACCGTGGACAGTCCGAGTGGTGAGCAGTTCTTC . TRBV15 . TRBJ2-1
CASSPWISGTSYEQYF TGTGCCAGCAGCCCTTGGATTAGCGGGACCTCCTACGAGCAGTACTTC TRBD2 TRBV7-8 . TRBJ2-7
CASSHAGHISGNTIYF TGCGCCAGCAGCCACGCTGGACACATCTCTGGAAACACCATATATTTT . TRBV4-3 few TRBJ1-3
CASSLGPGASYEQYF TGTGCCAGCAGTTTGGGACCGGGGGCGTCCTACGAGCAGTACTTC . TRBV28 few TRBJ2-7
CSVIQDYEQYF TGCAGCGTGATACAGGACTACGAGCAGTACTTC . TRBV29-1 few TRBJ2-7
CASSDGLIQETQYF TGTGCCAGCAGTGATGGGCTAATTCAAGAGACCCAGTACTTC . TRBV6-2/TRBV6-3 many TRBJ2-5
CASGKKGKNIQYF TGTGCCAGCGGAAAAAAGGGGAAAAACATTCAGTACTTC . TRBV6-5 few TRBJ2-4
CSAVGLALTDTQYF TGCAGCGCTGTAGGACTAGCTCTCACAGATACGCAGTATTTT TRBD2 TRBV29-1 . TRBJ2-3
CASSLDGGAYIQYF TGCGCCAGCAGCTTGGACGGGGGGGCCTACATTCAGTATTTC TRBD2 TRBV5-1 many TRBJ2-4